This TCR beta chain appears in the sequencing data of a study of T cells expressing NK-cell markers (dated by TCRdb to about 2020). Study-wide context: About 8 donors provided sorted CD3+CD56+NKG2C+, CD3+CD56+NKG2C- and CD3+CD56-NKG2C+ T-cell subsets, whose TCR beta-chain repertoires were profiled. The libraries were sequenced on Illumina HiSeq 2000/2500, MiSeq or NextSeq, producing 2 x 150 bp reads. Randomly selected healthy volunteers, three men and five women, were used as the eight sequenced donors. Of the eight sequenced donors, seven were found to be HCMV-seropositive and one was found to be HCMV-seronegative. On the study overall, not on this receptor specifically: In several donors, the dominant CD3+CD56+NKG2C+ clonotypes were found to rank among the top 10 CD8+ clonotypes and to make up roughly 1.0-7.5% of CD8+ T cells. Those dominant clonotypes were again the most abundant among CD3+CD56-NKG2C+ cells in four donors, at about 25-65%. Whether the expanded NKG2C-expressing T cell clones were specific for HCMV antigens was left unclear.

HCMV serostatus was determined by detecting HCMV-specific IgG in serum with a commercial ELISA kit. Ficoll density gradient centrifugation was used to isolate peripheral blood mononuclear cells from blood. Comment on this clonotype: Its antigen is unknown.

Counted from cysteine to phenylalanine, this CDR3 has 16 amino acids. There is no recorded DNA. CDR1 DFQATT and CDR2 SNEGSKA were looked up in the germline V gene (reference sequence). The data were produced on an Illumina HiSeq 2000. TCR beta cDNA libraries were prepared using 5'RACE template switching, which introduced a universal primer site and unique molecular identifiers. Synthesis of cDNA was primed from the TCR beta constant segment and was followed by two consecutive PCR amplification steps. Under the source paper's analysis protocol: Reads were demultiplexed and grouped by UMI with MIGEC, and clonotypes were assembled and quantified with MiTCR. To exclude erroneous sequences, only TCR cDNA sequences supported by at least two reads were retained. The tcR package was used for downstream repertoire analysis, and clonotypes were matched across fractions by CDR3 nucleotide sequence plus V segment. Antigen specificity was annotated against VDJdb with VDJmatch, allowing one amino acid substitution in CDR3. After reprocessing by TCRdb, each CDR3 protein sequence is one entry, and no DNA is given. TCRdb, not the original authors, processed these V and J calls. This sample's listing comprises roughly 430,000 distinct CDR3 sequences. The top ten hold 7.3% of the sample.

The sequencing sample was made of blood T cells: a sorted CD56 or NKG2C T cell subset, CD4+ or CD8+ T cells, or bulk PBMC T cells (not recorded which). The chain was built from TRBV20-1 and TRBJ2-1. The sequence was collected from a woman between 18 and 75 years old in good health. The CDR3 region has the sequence CSARDLTPSSYNEQFF.